This TCR delta chain was documented in a study of γδ T cells in repeated Plasmodium falciparum infection. Looking at the study overall: The natural-infection arm compared Malian children under seasonal malaria with matched Australian children.

Gammadelta T cells were flow-sorted from PBMC into Vgamma9/Vdelta2+ and Vdelta2-negative populations for bulk analysis. TCRdb re-called the multiplex PCR reads with CATT. This sample has tens of thousands of delta-chain clones; 0.85% to 1% occur once, and the top ten carry 7.5% to 10%. This clone was detected only a few times. As yet, its antigen is unknown. This likely stems from a read error, as it lies one base from a far larger clone. This sample also contains other DNA sequences that code for the same CDR3. General study findings and limits: Repeated controlled infections reportedly drove waves of new clonotype selection in Vdelta2-negative, mostly Vdelta1+, gammadelta repertoires. Malian children's Vdelta2-negative repertoires appeared more expanded and less diverse than Australians'. Vgamma9/Vdelta2+ repertoires stayed stably polyclonal over time and infection.

This CDR3 region has 15 residues. Germline CDR1 GEAIGNYY, CDR2 EKD. V lost 4 bases, J lost 8 bases, and 15 bases stayed unmatched. Sequencing was carried out using gamma-delta T cells from blood. This TCR derives from a pool of human donors (malaria-infected and uninfected, not separated). J is TRDJ1 and V is TRDV2; 7 bases line up with TRDD3. TCRdb does not report a J gene; here it was assigned by matching the DNA to germline references. The CDR3 is CACDCVAGDWGKLIF. CDR3 coding DNA: TGTGCCTGTGATTGTGTGGCGGGAGACTGGGGCAAACTCATCTTT.